The 31 T cell receptor beta chains reported below all come from one sample, sequenced in a study of blood T cell repertoires in COVID-19. Assay: immunoSEQ multiplex PCR; the TCRdb copy retains only in-frame clones and omits some. The sample consists of more than 150,000 clones, roughly 86% of them appearing once. Source material: peripheral blood. The receptors come from a man aged 40-55 years with active or convalescent COVID-19.

V usage is TRBV7-9 and J usage is TRBJ2-3; TRBD2 matches 11 bases. The CDR3 loop spans 18 amino acids. After removal of 0 bases from V and 0 bases from J, the junction contained 5 bases not matched to a gene. Germline V lookup: CDR1 SEHNR, CDR2 FQNEAQ (reference sequence). CDR3 sequence: CASSLARLAGSSTDTQYF. Written as DNA, the CDR3 is TGTGCCAGCAGCTTAGCGCGACTAGCGGGGAGTAGCACAGATACGCAGTATTTT.

The V call is TRBV6-6, the J call TRBJ1-6, with TRBD1 as a possible D gene (6 bases). CDR1 MNHNY and CDR2 SVGAGI come from the germline V gene (reference sequence). The CDR3 sequence is 14 residues long. The V gene lost 0 bases and the J gene lost 11 bases, with 11 bases spanning the gap. The CDR3 sequence is CASSYSAGVTPLHF. CDR3 sequence (DNA): TGTGCCAGCAGTTACTCTGCAGGGGTGACACCCCTCCACTTT.

V usage is TRBV6-5 and J usage is TRBJ2-3, with D possibly TRBD2 on 6 matching bases. Germline-derived CDR1 and CDR2 are MNHEY and SVGAGI. Trimming shortened V by 6 bases and J by 1 base, and 14 bases separated the two germline ends. CDR3 length: 15 amino acids. This CDR3 reads CASSAGLRRTDTQYF. The CDR3 DNA reads TGTGCCAGCAGCGCAGGACTAAGACGCACAGATACGCAGTATTTT.

V and J are TRBV5-1 and TRBJ1-5, with 10 positions matching TRBD1. The V gene end was trimmed by 4 bases and the J gene end by 6 bases; junction bases not matched to a gene: 10. The CDR3 contains 16 residues. The V gene's germline CDR1 is SGHRS and CDR2 YFSETQ. CDR3 nucleotide sequence: TGCGCCAGCAGCCTAAATCCGGGACAGGGGACTCAGCCCCAGCATTTT. Translated, it gives CASSLNPGQGTQPQHF. Together with reference TRBV5-1 and TRBJ1-5, the CDR3 gives the full variable domain: KAGVTQTPRYLIKTRGQQVTLSCSPISGHRSVSWYQQTPGQGLQFLFEYFSETQRNKGNFPGRFSGRQFSNSRSEMNVSTLELGDSALYLCASSLNPGQGTQPQHFGDGTRLSIL.

This clone was seen a single time. J is TRBJ2-3 and V is TRBV30; D might be TRBD2 (6 bases). CDR1 and CDR2 (germline): GTSNPN, SVGIG (reference sequence). V shed 4 bases and J shed 7 bases, with 12 bases lying between them. The CDR3 runs to 12 residues. CDR3 region: CAWIEGRHTQYF. DNA of the CDR3: TGTGCCTGGATCGAGGGGAGGCATACGCAGTATTTT.

The chain is built from TRBV19 and TRBJ1-6, with 7 bases identical to TRBD1. Germline CDR1 reads LNHDA; CDR2 reads SQIVND (reference sequence). V trimming: 9 bases; J trimming: 8 bases; junction bases outside the gene matches: 19. The CDR3 loop spans 17 amino acids. The CDR3 spells CASSEGTALGQDSPLHF. CDR3 nucleotide sequence: TGTGCCAGCTCCGAGGGGACAGCACTCGGCCAAGATTCACCCCTCCACTTT.

V usage is TRBV6-5 and J usage is TRBJ1-1; D remains unclear. V gave up 6 bases and J gave up 8 bases, with 10 bases separating them. CDR1 is MNHEY, CDR2 SVGAGI, per germline. CDR3 length: 11 amino acids. The CDR3 DNA sequence: TGTGCCAGCAGGGACGGCGGGGAAGCTTTCTTT. This gives the protein CASRDGGEAFF.

This chain links TRBV11-3 with TRBJ1-4; TRBD1 agrees at 8 bases. Unmatched junction bases numbered 6, after V lost 2 bases and J lost 7 bases. The CDR3 contains 15 residues. CDR1 and CDR2 (germline): SGHNT, YENEEA. CDR3 in amino acids: CASSLTGGKAEKLFF. CDR3 nucleotide sequence: TGTGCCAGCAGCTTAACAGGGGGAAAGGCTGAAAAACTGTTTTTT.

V usage is TRBV7-2 and J usage is TRBJ2-1, with TRBD1 matching over 8 bases. V lost 2 bases, J lost 2 bases, and 11 bases stayed unmatched. Per germline, CDR1 SGHTA and CDR2 FQGNSA. CDR3 length: 18 amino acids. CDR3 sequence: CASSLRGGGTGAYNEQFF. The CDR3 DNA reads as TGTGCCAGCAGCTTAAGGGGTGGGGGGACAGGTGCCTACAATGAGCAGTTCTTC. The whole variable domain, filled in from reference TRBV7-2 and TRBJ2-1, reads GAGVSQSPSNKVTEKGKDVELRCDPISGHTALYWYRQSLGQGLEFLIYFQGNSAPDKSGLPSDRFSAERTGGSVSTLTIQRTQQEDSAVYLCASSLRGGGTGAYNEQFFGPGTRLTVL.

The chain joins TRBV2 to TRBJ1-6; a weak D match, TRBD1 (6 bases). Germline V gene data show CDR1 as SNHLY and CDR2 as FYNNEI. There are 18 residues in the CDR3. V was trimmed by 5 bases and J by 1 base, leaving 18 bases between them. This CDR3 reads CASSLPGGARSYNSPLHF. CDR3 DNA sequence: TGTGCCAGCAGTTTGCCTGGGGGGGCTAGATCCTATAATTCACCCCTCCACTTT.

The J gene is TRBJ1-1, the V gene TRBV6-5; D might be TRBD1 (5 bases). V was shortened by 5 bases and J by 5 bases, with 18 bases between the two germline ends. From germline, CDR1 is MNHEY and CDR2 SVGAGI. CDR3 length: 15 residues. The CDR3 loop is CASSPLPRVRTEAFF. DNA for the CDR3: TGTGCCAGCAGTCCTCTCCCCAGGGTTCGTACTGAAGCTTTCTTT.

This chain connects TRBV5-5 to TRBJ1-5, with 9 positions matching TRBD1. V was pared by 4 bases and J by 7 bases, with 9 bases of the junction left unmatched. The CDR3 loop spans 15 amino acids. Germline CDR1 SGHKS, CDR2 YYEKEE (reference sequence). The CDR3 DNA reads TGTGCCAGCAGCACTCCGGGACAGGGTGACCAGCCCCAGCATTTT. The encoded protein is CASSTPGQGDQPQHF.

J is TRBJ2-4 and V is TRBV5-1, with D maybe TRBD2 (7 bases). This CDR3 comprises 22 residues. V gave up 0 bases and J gave up 0 bases, with 28 bases separating them. Looked up from germline, CDR1 is SGHRS and CDR2 is YFSETQ. The CDR3 spells CASSLELPRIWGGPLAKNIQYF. The CDR3 DNA is TGCGCCAGCAGCTTGGAACTCCCGAGGATTTGGGGGGGGCCCCTAGCCAAAAACATTCAGTACTTC.

This chain connects TRBV19 to TRBJ2-7; possible D gene TRBD1, 6 bases. The CDR3 has 13 residues. Trimming removed 5 bases at V and 2 bases at J, with 10 bases between. Germline V gene lookup returns CDR1 LNHDA and CDR2 SQIVND (reference sequence). The CDR3 here is CASSSRQAYEQYF. CDR3 sequence (DNA): TGTGCCAGTAGTTCAAGACAGGCCTACGAGCAGTACTTC.

In its sample, this clone was seen a few times. This sequence joins TRBV7-9 and TRBJ1-1; D perhaps matches TRBD1 (5 bases). This CDR3 has 14 amino acids. CDR1 is SEHNR and CDR2 is FQNEAQ in the germline V gene (reference sequence). Trimming removed 5 bases at V and 1 base at J, with 11 bases between. In DNA form, the CDR3 reads TGTGCCAGCAGCCAAAGAGACAGGAACACTGAAGCTTTCTTT. Residues: CASSQRDRNTEAFF. The full variable domain, with the rest looked up from reference TRBV7-9 and TRBJ1-1, is DTGVSQNPRHKITKRGQNVTFRCDPISEHNRLYWYRQTLGQGPEFLTYFQNEAQLEKSRLLSDRFSAERPKGSFSTLEIQRTEQGDSAMYLCASSQRDRNTEAFFGQGTRLTVV.

This CDR3 is CATSDRSGQGGYEQYF. DNA of the CDR3: TGTGCCACCAGTGATCGCTCGGGACAGGGGGGCTACGAGCAGTACTTC. V usage is TRBV24-1 and J usage is TRBJ2-7; 11 bases align to TRBD1. The CDR3 has 16 amino acids. The germline V gene encodes CDR1 KGHDR and CDR2 SFDVKD. V lost 3 bases and J lost 3; bases outside the gene matches: 6.

This chain links TRBV10-2 with TRBJ2-1, with 8 bases lining up with TRBD2. The germline V gene has CDR1 WSHSY and CDR2 SAAADI. The CDR3 sequence is 14 residues long. With 6 bases clipped from V and 5 bases from J, the junction kept 6 bases outside the gene matches. In DNA, the CDR3 is TGCGCCAGCAGATATAGCGGGGACCACAATGAGCAGTTCTTC. This codes for CASRYSGDHNEQFF.

The count of this clone is one. The J gene is TRBJ1-5, the V gene TRBV27; 12 bases line up with TRBD1. The CDR3 length is 14 residues. The V segment lost 6 bases and the J segment 6 bases; nucleotides outside the gene matches: 3. Germline V CDR1 and CDR2: MNHEY, SMNVEV (reference sequence). The CDR3 sequence: CASSGTGGIQPQHF. In nucleotides, the CDR3 is TGTGCCAGCAGCGGGACAGGGGGCATTCAGCCCCAGCATTTT.

On this clone itself: One base away lies a much larger clone, so this may be a sequencing read error. J is TRBJ1-6 and V is TRBV7-6; 7 nucleotides agree with TRBD1. Germline assignment: CDR1 SGHVS and CDR2 FNYEAQ. V was pared by 5 bases and J by 6 bases, with 4 bases of the junction left unmatched. This CDR3 contains 14 residues. The CDR3, as DNA: TGTGCCAGCAGCCCAGGGACAGCTAATTCACCCCTCCACTTT. Protein product: CASSPGTANSPLHF.

The J gene is TRBJ2-2, the V gene TRBV14, with D unclear. Between the trimmed V and J ends, which lost 6 bases and 1 base, there was a span of 6 bases. CDR3 size: 13 residues. Germline assignment: CDR1 SGHDN and CDR2 FVKESK. The CDR3 nucleotides read TGTGCCAGCAGGCCAGGGAACACCGGGGAGCTGTTTTTT. This gives the protein CASRPGNTGELFF.

The chain combines TRBV9 with TRBJ1-1; 9 bases match TRBD1. The CDR3 totals 15 residues. The V gene end was trimmed by 1 base and the J gene end by 3 bases; junction bases not matched to a gene: 4. CDR1 and CDR2 from the germline V gene are SGDLS and YYNGEE. Written as DNA, the CDR3 is TGTGCCAGCAGCGTACTTGACAGGGGGGACACTGAAGCTTTCTTT. The encoded protein is CASSVLDRGDTEAFF.

This clone was counted once. The CDR3 reads CASSFGQGPISGANVLTF. The CDR3 bases are TGTGCCAGCAGCTTTGGACAGGGCCCTATCTCTGGGGCCAACGTCCTGACTTTC. The chain employs TRBV7-3 and TRBJ2-6, with TRBD1 identical over 8 bases. V shed 3 bases and J 0 bases; nucleotides not matched to a gene: 7. Germline V CDR1 and CDR2: SGHTA, FQGTGA. This CDR3 region has 18 residues.

This chain links TRBV29-1 with TRBJ2-7, with no clear D. The V and J ends lost 3 bases and 0 bases respectively, with 9 bases between them. This CDR3 is 13 amino acids long. CDR1 SQVTM and CDR2 ANQGSEA come from the germline V gene. CDR3 nucleotide sequence: TGCAGCGTTGATACACCTAGCTCCTACGAGCAGTACTTC. It is translated as CSVDTPSSYEQYF.

This clone has a handful of counts. The chain carries TRBV7-9 and TRBJ1-1; TRBD1 agrees at 7 bases. Looked up from germline, CDR1 is SEHNR and CDR2 is FQNEAQ (reference sequence). Trimming took 4 bases from V and 4 from J; bases not matched to a gene: 9. The CDR3 loop spans 15 amino acids. CDR3 in DNA: TGTGCCAGCAGCTCACTAAGACAGGGTGGCACTGAAGCTTTCTTT. Its protein product is CASSSLRQGGTEAFF.

The chain links TRBV5-4 to TRBJ1-4; the match to TRBD1 covers 7 bases. Unmatched junction bases numbered 2, after V lost 4 bases and J lost 2 bases. Germline CDR1 and CDR2: SGHNT and YYREEE (reference sequence). The CDR3 is 14 residues long. Here the CDR3 reads CASSTGVTNEKLFF. In nucleotides, the CDR3 is TGTGCCAGCAGCACAGGGGTGACTAATGAAAAACTGTTTTTT.

V gene TRBV10-2 combines with J gene TRBJ1-1; D gene uncertain. This CDR3 is 13 amino acids long. Trimming left V 4 bases short and J 0 bases short, with 6 bases between. Germline V CDR1 and CDR2: WSHSY, SAAADI. This CDR3 reads CASSVRMNTEAFF. The CDR3 DNA sequence: TGCGCCAGCAGTGTTCGTATGAACACTGAAGCTTTCTTT.

The genes are TRBV19 and TRBJ1-6, with a tentative D call TRBD1 (5 bases). The V gene lost 6 bases and the J gene lost 5 bases, with 11 bases spanning the gap. Germline CDR1 reads LNHDA; CDR2 reads SQIVND (reference sequence). This CDR3 contains 14 residues. CDR3 sequence (DNA): TGTGCCAGTAGCCGACAGACAGATAATTCACCCCTCCACTTT. Protein product: CASSRQTDNSPLHF.

J is TRBJ2-7 and V is TRBV12-3 or TRBV12-4; 7 nucleotides match TRBD1. CDR3 size: 13 residues. After removal of 6 bases from V and 3 bases from J, the junction contained 5 bases not matched to a gene. The CDR3 region is CASRAGTDYEQYF. The CDR3 DNA follows: TGTGCCAGCAGAGCCGGGACAGACTACGAGCAGTACTTC.

The chain combines TRBV6-5 with TRBJ1-5, with a possible D match to TRBD1 (5 bases). The length of the CDR3 is 15 residues. Germline CDR1 and CDR2: MNHEY and SVGAGI. V shed 3 bases and J shed 0 bases, with 9 bases lying between them. The CDR3 DNA reads TGTGCCAGCAGTTATCAGGGCGGTAGCAATCAGCCCCAGCATTTT. Protein sequence: CASSYQGGSNQPQHF.

The V gene is TRBV10-2, the J gene TRBJ1-2; D is perhaps TRBD1 (5 bases). Per the germline V gene, CDR1 is WSHSY and CDR2 is SAAADI. V was shortened by 10 bases and J by 4 bases, with 16 bases between the two germline ends. This CDR3 contains 13 residues. CDR3 sequence: CAITVGGFYGYTF. The CDR3 DNA is TGCGCCATCACGGTCGGGGGATTCTATGGCTACACCTTC.

The V call is TRBV5-4, the J call TRBJ2-5, with a tentative D call TRBD1 (6 bases). The germline gives CDR1 SGHNT, CDR2 YYREEE (reference sequence). Trimming cost V 3 bases and J 4 bases, with 16 bases left between them. The CDR3 is 15 residues long. The CDR3 region has the DNA TGTGCCAGCAGCTCCTGGGCAGGGGATGCAGAGACCCAGTACTTC. Amino acid sequence: CASSSWAGDAETQYF.